The clone carrying this TCR beta chain was seen more than once but under ten times. Its antigen is not known. This entry is derived from a study of T cells in localized non-small cell lung cancer. Study observations and caveats: Longer overall survival accompanied higher blood T cell density. Tumor showed lower T cell clonality than uninvolved adjacent lung, where it was highest.

Sequencing was performed with immunoSEQ multiplex PCR; in TCRdb, only in-frame clones are kept and a portion is missing. The sample yields about 1,500 clones, about a fifth seen once. From germline, CDR1 is MNHGY and CDR2 SAAAGT. V shed 0 bases and J 8 bases; nucleotides not matched to a gene: 11. The length of the CDR3 is 17 residues. The rearrangement links TRBV6-8 to TRBJ2-1, with 9 bases lining up with TRBD2. This clonotype originated in a woman aged 35-75 years with stage I lung adenocarcinoma. Sequenced here: normal lung tissue next to the tumor, sampled before any cancer treatment. CDR3 in amino acids: CASSYSGGRGIKDEQFF. The DNA for the CDR3 is TGTGCCAGCAGTTACTCGGGCGGGAGGGGGATAAAGGATGAGCAGTTCTTC.